This T cell receptor beta chain was profiled in a study of T cell responses to AZD1222 COVID-19 vaccine. Second-dose schedules of about 4 or about 12 weeks were combined. General study results and limits: Reports say nearly half of spike-specific TCRs go after unmutated variant regions. Among those given AZD1222, only 6 or 7 were seropositive at baseline. The study found vaccine-associated CD4 TCRs spanning spike, dominant at 160-218 and 743-854.

The table came from immunoSEQ multiplex PCR; TCRdb's copy has only in-frame clones and leaves some out. This table has 190,000 or so clones, about 89% appearing once. Details on this clone: Its cognate antigen is unknown.

Specimen: peripheral blood, collected 28 days after the second AZD1222 dose. The TCR originated in an adult who received the AZD1222 COVID-19 vaccine.

The chain's CDR3 is CASSLRESGDYNEQFF. DNA of the CDR3: TGTGCCAGCAGCTTGAGAGAGTCGGGTGACTACAATGAGCAGTTCTTC. V usage is TRBV5-4 and J usage is TRBJ2-1; D remains unclear. V lost 1 base and J 3 bases, leaving 14 bases between the germline ends. This CDR3 spans 16 amino acids. Germline-derived CDR1 and CDR2 are SGHNT and YYREEE (reference sequence).